This T cell receptor beta chain was documented in a study of CD8 T cells in ankylosing spondylitis. Overall study results and limits: Seemingly characteristic of ankylosing spondylitis blood was a TCR beta motif consisting of eight highly homologous variants.

As regards this clonotype: The antigen is undetermined.

This CDR3 contains 13 residues. V was clipped by 6 bases and J by 6 bases, with 12 bases between them. CDR1 is LNHDA and CDR2 is SQIVND in the germline V gene (reference sequence). TCRdb passed the 5' RACE reads through MiXCR, listing each CDR3 protein once. The sample yields 650,000 to 800,000 distinct CDR3 sequences, around a fifth seen once. The receptor was derived from a male donor with ankylosing spondylitis. The sequencing input was blood, either unsorted or a sorted T cell fraction (not recorded which). This sequence joins TRBV19 and TRBJ2-1, with no clear D. CDR3 region: CASSLGLVNEQFF. CDR3 DNA: TGTGCCAGTAGCTTGGGTCTAGTCAATGAGCAGTTCTTC.